This T cell receptor beta chain was sequenced during a study of blood T cell repertoires in COVID-19. The overall study: Acute and convalescent COVID-19 specimens originated in the United States, Italy and Spain. PBMCs, B-cell-depleted T cells, or T cells were the source of the cDNA or gDNA that made up the material.

Germline-derived CDR1 and CDR2 are GTSNPN and SVGIG (reference sequence). The V gene lost 0 bases and the J gene lost 3 bases, with 8 bases spanning the gap. CDR3 size: 13 residues. Patients of the Seattle cohort, enrolled during active infection, were followed longitudinally. Original processing notes: Estimates of nucleated cell counts were drawn from the amplification of reference gene primers. Sequenced by immunoSEQ multiplex PCR; TCRdb stores in-frame clones only, minus some. V and J calls and clone size are given by that table; D and trimming were obtained from the DNA. In the table there are some 130,000 clones, roughly nine tenths of which are singletons.

The chain carries TRBV30 and TRBJ1-1, with D possibly being TRBD1 (5 bases). This clonotype was sampled from a man in his sixties with COVID-19, enrolled during active disease. The sample was peripheral blood. Here the CDR3 reads CAWSVGGDTEAFF. The CDR3 DNA reads as TGTGCCTGGAGTGTAGGAGGGGACACTGAAGCTTTCTTT.